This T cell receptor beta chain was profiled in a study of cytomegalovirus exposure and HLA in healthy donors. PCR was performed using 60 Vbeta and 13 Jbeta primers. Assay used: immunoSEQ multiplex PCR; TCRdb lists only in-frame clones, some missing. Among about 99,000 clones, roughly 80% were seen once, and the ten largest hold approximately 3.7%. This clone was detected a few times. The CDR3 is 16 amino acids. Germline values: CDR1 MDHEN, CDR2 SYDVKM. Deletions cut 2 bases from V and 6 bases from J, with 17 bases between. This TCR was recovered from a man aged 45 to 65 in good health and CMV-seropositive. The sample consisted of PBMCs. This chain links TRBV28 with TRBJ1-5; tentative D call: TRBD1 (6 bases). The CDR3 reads CASSLGAGVVSQPQHF. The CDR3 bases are TGTGCCAGCAGTTTAGGGGCAGGGGTGGTAAGTCAGCCCCAGCATTTT.